Presented here are 26 T cell receptor beta chains from one specimen sequenced in a study of long-term antiretroviral therapy in people with HIV. At survey level, the immunoSEQ assay was run in its v3.0 version. The assay was immunoSEQ multiplex PCR, and TCRdb's table has in-frame clones only and misses some. The repertoire has 25,000 to 35,000 clones, approximately 95% of them found once; the top ten carry roughly 7.3%. Sequences were derived from unsorted PBMCs, sampled 5.3 years after starting antiretroviral therapy. The receptors were gathered from a man younger than 45 with HIV.

The CDR3 loop is CASSTSTGGVITGELFF. In DNA, the CDR3 is TGTGCCAGTAGTACCTCGACAGGGGGAGTTATCACCGGGGAGCTGTTTTTT. V usage is TRBV19 and J usage is TRBJ2-2; TRBD1 agrees at 9 bases. V gave up 4 bases and J gave up 4 bases; unmatched junction bases: 10. The CDR3 totals 17 residues. Germline V lookup: CDR1 LNHDA, CDR2 SQIVND (reference sequence).

This clone was found once. For the CDR3, the DNA is TGTGCCAGTAGTAATGAGGGTGGCTACACCTTC. It specifies CASSNEGGYTF. The chain carries TRBV19 and TRBJ1-2; D is unresolved. Between the trimmed V and J ends, which lost 4 bases and 7 bases, there was a span of 7 bases. The V gene's germline CDR1 is LNHDA and CDR2 SQIVND (reference sequence). This CDR3 region has 11 residues.

V gene TRBV28 combines with J gene TRBJ1-4; no definite D call. V shed 6 bases and J shed 5 bases, with 7 bases lying between them. The germline V gene has CDR1 MDHEN and CDR2 SYDVKM. The CDR3 contains 12 residues. CDR3 sequence reads: CASRNENEKLFF. In DNA form, the CDR3 reads TGTGCCAGCAGGAACGAAAATGAAAAACTGTTTTTT. Together with reference TRBV28 and TRBJ1-4, the CDR3 gives the full variable domain: DVKVTQSSRYLVKRTGEKVFLECVQDMDHENMFWYRQDPGLGLRLIYFSYDVKMKEKGDIPEGYSVSREKKERFSLILESASTNQTSMYLCASRNENEKLFFGSGTQLSVL.

The chain uses TRBV29-1 and TRBJ2-3; 8 bases are a match to TRBD1. Germline loops: CDR1 SQVTM, CDR2 ANQGSEA. The CDR3 sequence is 13 residues long. Germline trimming cut 3 bases from V and 2 bases from J; bases unmatched to any gene: 1. The CDR3: CSVDRGPTDTQYF. In DNA form, the CDR3 reads TGCAGCGTTGACAGGGGGCCCACAGATACGCAGTATTTT.

This chain links TRBV19 with TRBJ1-5; D remains unclear. Trimming left V 4 bases short and J 3 bases short, with 13 bases between. The V gene's germline CDR1 is LNHDA and CDR2 SQIVND (reference sequence). This CDR3 spans 15 amino acids. The CDR3 DNA reads as TGTGCCAGTAGTACCCCCACAGAAAACAATCAGCCCCAGCATTTT. Translated: CASSTPTENNQPQHF. The full variable domain, completed using reference TRBV19 and TRBJ1-5, is DGGITQSPKYLFRKEGQNVTLSCEQNLNHDAMYWYRQDPGQGLRLIYYSQIVNDFQKGDIAEGYSVSREKKESFPLTVTSAQKNPTAFYLCASSTPTENNQPQHFGDGTRLSIL.

The chain couples TRBV19 to TRBJ2-7, with 7 bases identical to TRBD1. The germline V gene has CDR1 LNHDA and CDR2 SQIVND (reference sequence). The CDR3 extends over 12 amino acids. V trimming: 5 bases; J trimming: 6 bases; junction bases outside the gene matches: 4. CDR3 nucleotide sequence: TGTGCCAGTAGTGAGGGGGCCGGCGAGCAGTACTTC. This gives the protein CASSEGAGEQYF.

The chain joins TRBV5-1 to TRBJ1-2; D uncertain. The CDR3 length is 14 residues. CDR1 SGHRS and CDR2 YFSETQ come from the germline V gene. V shed 4 bases and J shed 2 bases, with 12 bases lying between them. This CDR3 reads CASSEGPGNYGYTF. The CDR3 DNA follows: TGCGCCAGCAGCGAGGGCCCGGGAAACTATGGCTACACCTTC.

The CDR3 coding sequence is TGTGCCAGCAGCTCGGGACAGGGTTATCAGCCCCAGCATTTT. This sequence encodes CASSSGQGYQPQHF. The V call is TRBV5-8, the J call TRBJ1-5, with 9 bases that match TRBD1. The CDR3 has 14 residues. V shed 3 bases and J 5 bases; nucleotides not matched to a gene: 3. The V gene's germline CDR1 is SGHTS and CDR2 YDEGEE. The full variable domain, with the rest looked up from reference TRBV5-8 and TRBJ1-5, is EAGVTQSPTHLIKTRGQQATLRCSPISGHTSVYWYQQALGLGLQFLLWYDEGEERNRGNFPPRFSGRQFPNYSSELNVNALELEDSALYLCASSSGQGYQPQHFGDGTRLSIL.

This clone has only one observation. V usage is TRBV6-6 and J usage is TRBJ2-7; TRBD1 or TRBD2 may be the D gene (5 bases each). V was trimmed by 6 bases and J by 0 bases, leaving 15 bases between them. This CDR3 region has 15 residues. Germline loops: CDR1 MNHNY, CDR2 SVGAGI (reference sequence). CDR3 DNA sequence: TGTGCCAGCAGCTCCTATGCAGGGAGCTCCTACGAGCAGTACTTC. Residues: CASSSYAGSSYEQYF.

The rearrangement uses TRBV15 and TRBJ2-7; a weak D match, TRBD2 (5 bases). Trimming left V 0 bases short and J 0 bases short, with 9 bases between. CDR3 size: 15 residues. Germline CDR1 reads LNHNV; CDR2 reads YYDKDF (reference sequence). The CDR3 coding sequence is TGTGCCACCAGCAGAGATAGAGGGAGCTCCTACGAGCAGTACTTC. It codes for CATSRDRGSSYEQYF.

The chain joins TRBV5-4 to TRBJ2-7; 11 bases are a match to TRBD1. Germline V gene lookup returns CDR1 SGHNT and CDR2 YYREEE (reference sequence). V shed 3 bases and J 2 bases; nucleotides not matched to a gene: 4. The CDR3 spans 15 residues. CDR3 sequence: CASSSGQGDAYEQYF. The CDR3 region has the DNA TGTGCCAGCAGCTCGGGACAGGGGGACGCCTACGAGCAGTACTTC.

The chain combines TRBV5-1 with TRBJ1-6; D is ambiguous. Germline-derived CDR1 and CDR2 are SGHRS and YFSETQ. The CDR3 runs 15 residues. Trimming took 4 bases from V and 9 from J, leaving 17 bases between them. CDR3 residues: CASSPDGPIGSPLHF. The CDR3 coding sequence is TGCGCCAGCAGCCCGGACGGTCCCATCGGTTCACCCCTCCACTTT.

This clone was seen a single time. The genes are TRBV29-1 and TRBJ2-2; D is unresolved. The germline CDR1 and CDR2 sequences are SQVTM and ANQGSEA. The CDR3 sequence is 13 residues long. V was cut by 5 bases and J by 0 bases, with 7 bases left in between. CDR3 region: CSVRYTNTGELFF. The CDR3 DNA follows: TGCAGCGTTCGCTACACGAACACCGGGGAGCTGTTTTTT.

The chain joins TRBV13 to TRBJ1-2; D gene ambiguous. CDR1 is PRHDT, CDR2 FYEKMQ, per germline (reference sequence). CDR3 length equals 13 residues. Trimming left V 0 bases short and J 4 bases short, with 6 bases between. CDR3 bases: TGTGCCAGCAGCTTAGGGACAAGCTATGGCTACACCTTC. Translated: CASSLGTSYGYTF.

This chain connects TRBV11-1 to TRBJ1-1; no clear D gene. CDR1 and CDR2 from the germline V gene are SGHAT and FQDESV (reference sequence). This CDR3 has 16 residues. V lost 0 bases and J 1 base, leaving 12 bases between the germline ends. CDR3 in amino acids: CASSLALGGSNTEAFF. The DNA for the CDR3 is TGTGCCAGCAGCTTAGCGTTGGGCGGATCGAACACTGAAGCTTTCTTT.

V gene TRBV5-6 combines with J gene TRBJ2-3; 11 bases line up with TRBD2. CDR1 and CDR2 from the germline V gene are SGHDT and YYEEEE. V lost 4 bases and J lost 3; bases outside the gene matches: 7. This CDR3 is 16 amino acids long. The CDR3 nucleotides are TGTGCCAGCAGCCTCCCTAGCGGGGGGCGGACAGATACGCAGTATTTT. Protein sequence: CASSLPSGGRTDTQYF.

A few counts support this clone. This rearrangement joins TRBV6-5 to TRBJ1-1; 7 nucleotides line up with TRBD1. CDR1 and CDR2 (germline): MNHEY, SVGAGI. The junction had 11 bases not matched to a gene; V was cut back by 6 bases and J by 7 bases. The CDR3 has 14 residues. The CDR3 DNA is TGTGCCAGCAGCCTAATAACAGGGGTGATTGAAGCTTTCTTT. This translates into CASSLITGVIEAFF.

This chain links TRBV29-1 with TRBJ1-1; tentative D call: TRBD1 (5 bases). Trimming pared 8 bases from V and 4 bases from J, leaving 14 bases between. Germline loops: CDR1 SQVTM, CDR2 ANQGSEA. The CDR3 has 12 residues. Written as DNA, the CDR3 is TGCAGCTCGACGGGGGGGATCACTGAAGCTTTCTTT. It is translated as CSSTGGITEAFF.

The chain combines TRBV13 with TRBJ1-1; TRBD1 might be the D (6 bases). Trimming left V 0 bases short and J 5 bases short, with 13 bases between. Germline-derived CDR1 and CDR2 are PRHDT and FYEKMQ (reference sequence). The CDR3 spans 15 residues. This CDR3 is CASSLGAGVGTEAFF. CDR3 in DNA: TGTGCCAGCAGCTTAGGTGCAGGGGTCGGAACTGAAGCTTTCTTT.

This clone is a singleton in its sample. An end of the junction does not agree with germline; a read error may underlie this. J is TRBJ2-3 and V is TRBV20-1; 11 bases agree with TRBD2. Germline V gene lookup returns CDR1 DFQATT and CDR2 SNEGSKA (reference sequence). The CDR3 spans 11 residues. CDR3 nucleotides: TGCAGTGCTAGATCTAGCGGGGGGAGGGATTTT. This codes for CSARSSGGRDF.

Note on this clone: An end of the junction does not agree with germline; a read error may underlie this. The chain joins TRBV25-1 to TRBJ1-5, with 8 positions matching TRBD1. Germline CDR1 reads MGHDK; CDR2 reads SYGVNS. The length of the CDR3 is 14 residues. The CDR3 loop is CASGGQGSSQPQHF. The CDR3 DNA sequence: TGTGCCAGCGGCGGACAGGGAAGCAGTCAGCCCCAGCATTTT.

This rearrangement joins TRBV9 to TRBJ1-5; tentatively, D is TRBD1 (5 bases). Germline-derived CDR1 and CDR2 are SGDLS and YYNGEE. V was clipped by 6 bases and J by 4 bases, with 14 bases between them. The CDR3 extends over 14 amino acids. The CDR3 loop reads CASTDIGGNQPQHF. The CDR3 region has the DNA TGTGCCAGCACCGACATCGGGGGGAATCAGCCCCAGCATTTT.

This rearrangement joins TRBV5-1 to TRBJ1-1; D gene uncertain. Per the germline V gene, CDR1 is SGHRS and CDR2 is YFSETQ. CDR3 length: 13 residues. V was clipped by 3 bases and J by 10 bases, with 16 bases between them. The CDR3 protein is CASSYPESKLAFF. For the CDR3, the DNA is TGCGCCAGCAGCTACCCGGAATCGAAGTTAGCTTTCTTT.

The V and J genes are TRBV2 and TRBJ2-2, with D perhaps TRBD2 (5 bases). Trimming took 8 bases from V and 10 from J, leaving 23 bases between them. This CDR3 contains 15 residues. Germline V gives CDR1 SNHLY, CDR2 FYNNEI. CDR3 in amino acids: CASRGKGTVLVELFF. DNA of the CDR3: TGTGCCAGCCGAGGGAAGGGCACCGTTTTGGTGGAGCTGTTTTTT.

The chain employs TRBV2 and TRBJ1-1; D is uncertain. This CDR3 is 14 amino acids long. Germline CDR1 and CDR2: SNHLY and FYNNEI. V was pared by 2 bases and J by 0 bases, with 7 bases between. The CDR3 DNA follows: TGTGCCAGCAGTGAAATTGAGGTGAACACTGAAGCTTTCTTT. Protein sequence: CASSEIEVNTEAFF.

This sequence joins TRBV11-2 and TRBJ2-2, with 8 bases lining up with TRBD2. There are 15 residues in the CDR3. Germline trimming cut 3 bases from V and 2 bases from J; bases unmatched to any gene: 2. CDR1 is SGHAT and CDR2 is FQNNGV in the germline V gene. The CDR3 DNA reads TGTGCCAGCAGCTTGAGCGGGGGAAACACCGGGGAGCTGTTTTTT. It specifies CASSLSGGNTGELFF.